These T cell receptor beta chains were read from a single sample in a study of blood T cell repertoires in COVID-19. The protocol was immunoSEQ multiplex PCR, while the TCRdb copy is restricted to in-frame clones and leaves out a portion. Here the sample spans about 150,000 clones, approximately 80% being singletons. Sequencing was done on a sample of peripheral blood. These receptor sequences come from a woman aged 45-65 years with acute or convalescent COVID-19. Each CDR3 is given with its conserved first and last residue. The D gene is left open where the match is weak. Rows give clone size only sometimes, using once, few, many, or a class for an expanded clone.

j_call d_call clone_size v_call cdr3_nt cdr3_aa
TRBJ1-2 NA NA TRBV25-1 TGTGCCAGCAAGTCCTACGATGGCTACACCTTC CASKSYDGYTF
TRBJ2-3 NA NA TRBV4-2 TGTGCCAGCAGCCAATGGCGGTTCACAGATACGCAGTATTTT CASSQWRFTDTQYF
TRBJ1-2 NA NA TRBV28 TGTGCCAGCAGTGGACATAACTATGGCTACACCTTC CASSGHNYGYTF
TRBJ1-5 NA NA TRBV9 TGTGCCAGCAGCGTAGATGGAGGGGTTCAGCCCCAGCATTTT CASSVDGGVQPQHF
TRBJ2-1 TRBD2 NA TRBV29-1 TGCAGCTTTAGCGGGAGGAGCTACAATGAGCAGTTCTTC CSFSGRSYNEQFF
TRBJ2-3 NA NA TRBV6-4 TGTGCCAGCAGTACCCAGGGATCAGATACGCAGTATTTT CASSTQGSDTQYF
TRBJ2-1 TRBD1 NA TRBV7-8 TGTGCCAGCAGCTTACGGGACAGGGGTACCTACAATGAGCAGTTCTTC CASSLRDRGTYNEQFF
TRBJ1-3 NA NA TRBV7-2 TGTGCCAGCAGCTTCGTGGCTGCTGCTGGAAACACCATATATTTT CASSFVAAAGNTIYF
TRBJ2-1 NA NA TRBV11-1 TGTGCCAGCAGCCCCGGCTCCTACAATGAGCAGTTCTTC CASSPGSYNEQFF
TRBJ2-3 TRBD2 once TRBV11-2 TGTGCCAGCACCCTTGGGCGGACTAGCGGGGTGTCTGTAGATACGCAGTATTTT CASTLGRTSGVSVDTQYF
TRBJ2-2 TRBD2 NA TRBV7-2 TGTGCCAGCAGCTTAGGACTAGCGGGAGGGAGCACCGGGGAGCTGTTTTTT CASSLGLAGGSTGELFF
TRBJ2-7 NA few TRBV5-1 TGCGCCAGCAGGTCCCCGGACACCATTTCCTACGAGCAGTACTTC CASRSPDTISYEQYF
TRBJ2-4 TRBD1 NA TRBV3-1/TRBV3-2 TGTGCCAGCAGCATGGACAGGGGGGACATTCAGTACTTC CASSMDRGDIQYF
TRBJ1-1 NA NA TRBV19 TGTGCCAGTAGTATATACAGGGTGAGGAACACTGAAGCTTTCTTT CASSIYRVRNTEAFF
TRBJ2-7 TRBD2 NA TRBV6-5 TGTGCCAGCAGTCGTACTAGCGGAATACGGTACGAGCAGTACTTC CASSRTSGIRYEQYF
TRBJ1-2 TRBD1 NA TRBV5-1 TGCGCCAGCAGCTCCGGGGGACAGAACTATGGCTACACCTTC CASSSGGQNYGYTF
TRBJ2-2 NA NA TRBV12-5 TGTGCTAGTGGTTTGCCGAGTAGCGCGACGCTGTTTTTT CASGLPSSATLFF
TRBJ2-7 NA NA TRBV7-2 TGTGCCAGCAGCTTGGACAGCCAGAGCTCCTACGAGCAGTACTTC CASSLDSQSSYEQYF
TRBJ2-2 TRBD2 NA TRBV11-3 TGTGCCAGCAGCGCACTAGCGGGAGCCGGGGAGCTGTTTTTT CASSALAGAGELFF
TRBJ1-1 NA NA TRBV7-3 TGTGCCACCAGAGAGGGCAGAAACACTGAAGCTTTCTTT CATREGRNTEAFF
TRBJ2-7 NA NA TRBV27 TGTGCCAGCAGAGAACAGGGAACGACCTACGAGCAGTACTTC CASREQGTTYEQYF
TRBJ1-2 TRBD1 NA TRBV9 TGTGCCAGCAGCACGTCCCAGGGGGACCCTAACTATGGCTACACCTTC CASSTSQGDPNYGYTF
TRBJ1-1 NA NA TRBV11-3 TGTGCCAGCAGCTTGGGAGGGGATAACACTGAAGCTTTCTTT CASSLGGDNTEAFF
TRBJ1-5 NA NA TRBV2 TGTGCCAGCAGAGGACAGTACAATCAGCCCCAGCATTTT CASRGQYNQPQHF
TRBJ2-3 TRBD1 NA TRBV10-3 TGTGCCATCAGTGGCGGACAGGCGAGCACAGATACGCAGTATTTT CAISGGQASTDTQYF
TRBJ2-7 TRBD1 NA TRBV4-2 TGTGCCAGCAGCCAGGATCACGGGACAGCAGCCCCCGAGCAGTACTTC CASSQDHGTAAPEQYF
TRBJ2-5 NA NA TRBV7-8 TGTGCCAGCAGCTTAGCCGCCAGGGGCGAGACCCAGTACTTC CASSLAARGETQYF
TRBJ2-1 TRBD2 NA TRBV5-4 TGTGCCAGCAGCCACCGAGGGACTAGCAGCTACAATGAGCAGTTCTTC CASSHRGTSSYNEQFF